Listed here are 27 T cell receptor beta chains from one sample, sequenced in a study of T cells after yellow fever vaccination. TCRdb itself ran the 5' RACE reads through MiXCR, one entry per CDR3 protein. The sample holds under 700,000 distinct CDR3 sequences, 17% seen once. Material: PBMCs, obtained 4 to 5 days after the first yellow fever vaccination. The receptors here all came from a man aged 18 to 29 who received the YFV17D yellow fever vaccine.

This rearrangement joins TRBV18 to TRBJ2-7; no definite D call. The V gene lost 1 base and the J gene lost 2 bases, with 6 bases spanning the gap. Germline assignment: CDR1 KGHSH and CDR2 LQKENI. The CDR3 has 13 amino acids. The CDR3 loop reads CASSPRSAYEQYF. As DNA, the CDR3 is TGTGCCAGCTCACCACGGTCCGCCTACGAGCAGTACTTC.

This clonotype was recorded many times. This rearrangement joins TRBV5-1 to TRBJ2-7; D not certain. This CDR3 contains 16 residues. V shed 2 bases and J shed 1 base, with 16 bases lying between them. Germline V lookup: CDR1 SGHRS, CDR2 YFSETQ. In nucleotides, the CDR3 is TGCGCCAGCAGCTTCACCCCTGATATCGGGTCCTACGAGCAGTACTTC. Translated, it gives CASSFTPDIGSYEQYF.

This clonotype came up a few times. The chain combines TRBV5-1 with TRBJ1-1; D may be TRBD1 (5 bases). From germline, CDR1 is SGHRS and CDR2 YFSETQ. The V end lost 2 bases, the J end lost 2 bases, and 13 bases lay between the germline ends. CDR3 size: 15 residues. The CDR3 DNA sequence: TGCGCCAGCAGCTTAGTGGGCGGACACAACACTGAAGCTTTCTTT. Translating gives CASSLVGGHNTEAFF.

Many counts were recorded for this clonotype. V gene TRBV5-1 combines with J gene TRBJ2-3; TRBD2 is a possible D gene (5 bases). V was cut by 2 bases and J by 6 bases, with 10 bases left in between. Germline-derived CDR1 and CDR2 are SGHRS and YFSETQ. CDR3 length: 13 residues. CDR3 in amino acids: CASSFPEVDTQYF. Written as DNA, the CDR3 is TGCGCCAGCAGCTTTCCGGAGGTTGATACGCAGTATTTT.

V and J are TRBV2 and TRBJ2-4; D might be TRBD2 (6 bases). Per the germline V gene, CDR1 is SNHLY and CDR2 is FYNNEI. The CDR3 consists of 15 residues. The V gene lost 4 bases and the J gene lost 6 bases, with 16 bases spanning the gap. The CDR3 sequence is CASSGFSFGGNIQYF. CDR3 sequence (DNA): TGTGCCAGCAGTGGGTTCTCATTCGGGGGAAACATTCAGTACTTC. Using reference TRBV2 and TRBJ2-4 for the parts outside the CDR3, the full variable domain is EPEVTQTPSHQVTQMGQEVILRCVPISNHLYFYWYRQILGQKVEFLVSFYNNEISEKSEIFDDQFSVERPDGSNFTLKIRSTKLEDSAMYFCASSGFSFGGNIQYFGAGTRLSVL.

The chain is built from TRBV29-1 and TRBJ2-1; possible D gene TRBD2, 6 bases. The CDR3 covers 12 residues. Trimming left V 8 bases short and J 2 bases short, with 10 bases between. Per germline, CDR1 SQVTM and CDR2 ANQGSEA. The CDR3: CSTGDAYNEQFF. The CDR3 nucleotides are TGCAGCACGGGGGATGCCTACAATGAGCAGTTCTTC.

The sample holds many counts of this clonotype. V is TRBV5-1 and J is TRBJ2-1, with D unclear. Germline assignment: CDR1 SGHRS and CDR2 YFSETQ. This CDR3 is 11 amino acids long. Deletions cut 4 bases from V and 4 bases from J, with 3 bases between. In DNA, the CDR3 is TGCGCCAGCAGCATTTACAATGAGCAGTTCTTC. Its translation is CASSIYNEQFF.

This clonotype was seen at least ten times. The rearrangement links TRBV14 to TRBJ1-1; D is perhaps TRBD1 (5 bases). Germline CDR1 is SGHDN and CDR2 is FVKESK. V was cut by 1 base and J by 8 bases, with 11 bases left in between. This CDR3 spans 13 amino acids. In DNA, the CDR3 is TGTGCCAGCAGCCAAGCGTGGGCAGGGGAAGCTTTCTTT. It codes for CASSQAWAGEAFF.

The sample holds many counts of this clonotype. The gene calls are TRBV29-1 and TRBJ2-3; the match to TRBD2 covers 7 bases. J lost 6 bases, V lost 3 bases, and 12 bases had no gene match. The CDR3 totals 15 residues. Germline V gene lookup returns CDR1 SQVTM and CDR2 ANQGSEA. The CDR3 here is CSVDGIAGEEDTQYF. CDR3 nucleotide sequence: TGCAGCGTTGACGGAATAGCGGGTGAAGAGGATACGCAGTATTTT.

A few counts support this clonotype. The V call is TRBV20-1, the J call TRBJ2-4; 11 nucleotides align to TRBD1. CDR3 size: 15 residues. The germline gives CDR1 DFQATT, CDR2 SNEGSKA (reference sequence). The V gene end was trimmed by 5 bases and the J gene end by 2 bases; junction bases not matched to a gene: 5. CDR3 residues: CSAGGQGVTKNIQYF. DNA for the CDR3: TGCAGTGCTGGGGGACAGGGGGTAACCAAAAACATTCAGTACTTC.

The chain recombines TRBV5-5 with TRBJ2-2, with 8 bases fitting TRBD1. Germline-derived CDR1 and CDR2 are SGHKS and YYEKEE (reference sequence). CDR3 length: 14 amino acids. The trim removed 4 bases at V and 5 bases at J, leaving 4 bases unmatched. For the CDR3, the DNA is TGTGCCAGCAGCGGCAGGGGGCAGACCGGGGAGCTGTTTTTT. Its protein product is CASSGRGQTGELFF.

This chain joins TRBV7-6 and TRBJ2-5, with D possibly being TRBD2 (6 bases). Trimming took off 5 bases at V and 5 bases at J, with 21 bases between the two ends. The CDR3 contains 16 residues. Per the germline V gene, CDR1 is SGHVS and CDR2 is FNYEAQ. The CDR3 spells CASSPSGVRFAETQYF. CDR3 DNA sequence: TGTGCCAGCAGCCCCTCGGGGGTTCGGTTCGCGGAGACCCAGTACTTC.

This clonotype was counted between two and nine times. V and J are TRBV20-1 and TRBJ2-1, with D possibly being TRBD2 (6 bases). The length of the CDR3 is 14 residues. Germline V gene sequence: CDR1 DFQATT, CDR2 SNEGSKA (reference sequence). V lost 6 bases, J lost 1 base, and 13 bases lay in between. The CDR3 is CSALGLASYNEQFF. In DNA form, the CDR3 reads TGCAGTGCCCTGGGGCTAGCGTCCTACAATGAGCAGTTCTTC.

This clonotype was observed a few times. The J gene is TRBJ2-3, the V gene TRBV7-2, with TRBD2 identical over 12 bases. V was pared by 5 bases and J by 7 bases, with 10 bases of the junction left unmatched. Germline V gene data show CDR1 as SGHTA and CDR2 as FQGNSA. The length of the CDR3 is 16 residues. CDR3 in amino acids: CASSGGLAGNRNTQYF. The CDR3, as DNA: TGTGCCAGCAGCGGGGGACTAGCGGGCAACAGAAATACGCAGTATTTT.

This chain uses TRBV19 with TRBJ2-1; weak D call: TRBD1 (7 bases). V dropped 0 bases and J dropped 6 bases, with 15 bases sitting between them. CDR1 and CDR2 from the germline V gene are LNHDA and SQIVND (reference sequence). The CDR3 contains 16 residues. CDR3 coding DNA: TGTGCCAGTAGTATAGATCATGGCAGGGGGGCCAATGAGCAGTTCTTC. Translating gives CASSIDHGRGANEQFF.

The gene calls are TRBV12-3 or TRBV12-4 and TRBJ1-5; no reliable D call. The CDR3 covers 14 residues. Trimming removed 6 bases at V and 7 bases at J, with 16 bases between. The CDR3 loop reads CASRPPGSGQPQHF. For the CDR3, the DNA is TGTGCCAGCAGACCCCCGGGGTCGGGGCAGCCCCAGCATTTT.

The chain joins TRBV6-1 to TRBJ1-6; 8 bases fit TRBD1. Looked up from germline, CDR1 is MNHNS and CDR2 is SASEGT. The length of the CDR3 is 14 residues. Trimming removed 8 bases from V and 7 bases from J; junction bases left unmatched: 7. The CDR3 bases are TGTGCCAGCTCCTGGACAGGGTTGAATTCACCCCTCCACTTT. It specifies CASSWTGLNSPLHF.

This clonotype was seen a few times. V is TRBV7-3 and J is TRBJ2-5; D gene uncertain. Per germline, CDR1 SGHTA and CDR2 FQGTGA. This CDR3 spans 14 amino acids. Trimming stripped 5 bases from V and 4 bases from J, with 14 bases between. The CDR3 here is CASSGGFGGETQYF. The CDR3 coding sequence is TGTGCCAGCAGCGGCGGATTTGGCGGAGAGACCCAGTACTTC.

The chain uses TRBV25-1 and TRBJ2-2, with TRBD2 identical over 7 bases. Trimming at V came to 8 bases and at J to 0 bases, leaving 3 bases not matched to a gene. The CDR3 extends over 14 amino acids. CDR1 is MGHDK and CDR2 is SYGVNS in the germline V gene. The CDR3 nucleotides read TGTGCCAGCCTGGGGGGGTCGAACACCGGGGAGCTGTTTTTT. Amino acids: CASLGGSNTGELFF.

V gene TRBV19 combines with J gene TRBJ1-1; 7 bases agree with TRBD1. The CDR3 is 13 residues long. V trimming: 11 bases; J trimming: 2 bases; junction bases outside the gene matches: 8. The germline gives CDR1 LNHDA, CDR2 SQIVND (reference sequence). The CDR3 bases are TGTGCCGCGGGACAGAGTTTAAACACTGAAGCTTTCTTT. Protein product: CAAGQSLNTEAFF.

This clonotype was seen a few times. This rearrangement joins TRBV14 to TRBJ2-3; D is undetermined. CDR1 is SGHDN and CDR2 is FVKESK in the germline V gene. Trimming pared 2 bases from V and 0 bases from J, leaving 12 bases between. The CDR3 contains 16 residues. CDR3 sequence: CASSQRRELSTDTQYF. CDR3 DNA: TGTGCCAGCAGCCAACGAAGGGAACTTAGCACAGATACGCAGTATTTT.

This clonotype was seen a handful of times. J is TRBJ2-2 and V is TRBV6-5; unclear D gene. The V end was cut by 3 bases, the J end by 7 bases, with 9 bases between. Germline values: CDR1 MNHEY, CDR2 SVGAGI. CDR3 length: 13 amino acids. CDR3 in DNA: TGTGCCAGCAGTTATGGCCCAGGCGGGGAGCTGTTTTTT. Translation gives CASSYGPGGELFF.

This clonotype was seen at least ten times. The rearrangement joins TRBV20-1 to TRBJ2-5, with D possibly TRBD2 on 6 matching bases. From germline, CDR1 is DFQATT and CDR2 SNEGSKA (reference sequence). This CDR3 region has 14 residues. Trimming removed 6 bases at V and 5 bases at J, with 19 bases between. The CDR3, as DNA: TGCAGTGCCACACGACTAGAGGGGACGGAGACCCAGTACTTC. Translating it yields CSATRLEGTETQYF.

The table lists this clonotype with a count of one. V and J are TRBV10-1 and TRBJ2-1, with TRBD2 matching over 7 bases. The CDR3 is made up of 17 amino acids. Germline values: CDR1 WNHNN, CDR2 SYGVQD (reference sequence). V gave up 4 bases and J gave up 4 bases; unmatched junction bases: 13. This CDR3 reads CASSVGPNGGTYNEQFF. CDR3 in DNA: TGCGCCAGCAGTGTCGGCCCCAACGGGGGGACGTACAATGAGCAGTTCTTC.

This clonotype was detected a few times. This chain links TRBV7-2 with TRBJ2-2; 13 positions agree with TRBD2. The germline V gene encodes CDR1 SGHTA and CDR2 FQGNSA. V gave up 5 bases and J gave up 3 bases; unmatched junction bases: 6. The CDR3 is 17 amino acids. CDR3 sequence (DNA): TGTGCCAGCAGCCTAAGGACTAGCGGGAGCCACACCGGGGAGCTGTTTTTT. This translates into CASSLRTSGSHTGELFF.

This clonotype was counted only a few times. The chain employs TRBV4-1 and TRBJ2-5; 14 positions match TRBD2. The germline V gene has CDR1 MGHRA and CDR2 YSYEKL. V dropped 0 bases and J dropped 4; count of bases not matched to a gene: 16. The CDR3 has 21 amino acids. For the CDR3, the DNA is TGCGCCAGCAGCCAAGATATCGTCGGACTAGCGGGGGGCCGTTGGACAGAGACCCAGTACTTC. It specifies CASSQDIVGLAGGRWTETQYF.

This clonotype was counted between two and nine times. The chain carries TRBV5-5 and TRBJ2-5; tentatively, D is TRBD2 (6 bases). CDR3 length: 13 amino acids. CDR1 is SGHKS and CDR2 is YYEKEE in the germline V gene (reference sequence). V lost 4 bases and J lost 3, with 10 bases in between. CDR3 sequence (DNA): TGTGCCAGCAGCCGGGCGGGGAAAGAGACCCAGTACTTC. It translates to CASSRAGKETQYF.